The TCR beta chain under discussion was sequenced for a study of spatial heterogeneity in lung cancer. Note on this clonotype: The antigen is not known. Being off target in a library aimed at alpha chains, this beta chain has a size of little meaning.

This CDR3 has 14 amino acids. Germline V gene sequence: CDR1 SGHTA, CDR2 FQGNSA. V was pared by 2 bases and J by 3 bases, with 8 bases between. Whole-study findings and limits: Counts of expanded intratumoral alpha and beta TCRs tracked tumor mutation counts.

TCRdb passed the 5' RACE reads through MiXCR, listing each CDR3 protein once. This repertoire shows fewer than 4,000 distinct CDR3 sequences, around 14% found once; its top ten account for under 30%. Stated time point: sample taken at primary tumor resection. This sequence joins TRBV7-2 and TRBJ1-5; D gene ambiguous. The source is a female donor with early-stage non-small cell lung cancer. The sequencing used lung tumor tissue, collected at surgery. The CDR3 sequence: CASSLLGSNQPQHF. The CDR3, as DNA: TGTGCCAGCAGCTTATTAGGGTCCAATCAGCCCCAGCATTTT.